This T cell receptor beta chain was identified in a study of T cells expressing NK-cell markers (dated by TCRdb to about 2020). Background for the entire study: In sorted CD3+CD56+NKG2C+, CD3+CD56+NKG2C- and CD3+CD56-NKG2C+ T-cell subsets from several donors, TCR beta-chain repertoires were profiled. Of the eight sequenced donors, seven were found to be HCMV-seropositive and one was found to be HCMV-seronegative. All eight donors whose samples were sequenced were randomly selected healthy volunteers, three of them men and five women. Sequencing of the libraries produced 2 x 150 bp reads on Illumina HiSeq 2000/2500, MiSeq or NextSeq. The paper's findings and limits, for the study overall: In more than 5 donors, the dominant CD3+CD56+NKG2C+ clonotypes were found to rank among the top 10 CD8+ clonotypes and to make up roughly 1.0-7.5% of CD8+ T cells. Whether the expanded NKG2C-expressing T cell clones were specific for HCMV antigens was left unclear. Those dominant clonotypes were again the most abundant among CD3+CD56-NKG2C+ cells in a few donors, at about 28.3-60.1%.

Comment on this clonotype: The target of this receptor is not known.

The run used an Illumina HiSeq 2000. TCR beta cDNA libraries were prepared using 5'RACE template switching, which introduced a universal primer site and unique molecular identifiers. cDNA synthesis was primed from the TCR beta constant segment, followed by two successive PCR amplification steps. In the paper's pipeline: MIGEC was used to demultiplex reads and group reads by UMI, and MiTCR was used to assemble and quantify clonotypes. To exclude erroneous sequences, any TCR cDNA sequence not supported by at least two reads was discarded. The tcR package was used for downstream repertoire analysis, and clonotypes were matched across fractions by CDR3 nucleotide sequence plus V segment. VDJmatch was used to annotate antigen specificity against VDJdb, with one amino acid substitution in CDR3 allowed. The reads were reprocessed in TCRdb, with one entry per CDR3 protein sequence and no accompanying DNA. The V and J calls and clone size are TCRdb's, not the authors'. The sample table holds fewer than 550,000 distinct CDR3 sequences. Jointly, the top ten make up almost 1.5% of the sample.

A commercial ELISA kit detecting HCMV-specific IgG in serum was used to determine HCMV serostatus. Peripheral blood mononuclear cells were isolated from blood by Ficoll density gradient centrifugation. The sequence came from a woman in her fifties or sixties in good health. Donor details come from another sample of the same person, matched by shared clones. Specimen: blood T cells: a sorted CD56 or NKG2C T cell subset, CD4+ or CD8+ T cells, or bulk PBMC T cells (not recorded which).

For the CDR3, the sequence is CSALSLTGTGSPLHF. The chain is encoded by TRBV20-1 joined to TRBJ1-6; TCRdb lists TRBD1, though no DNA is available to test this call. From its cysteine to its phenylalanine, the CDR3 spans 15 amino acids. The coding DNA is unavailable. The germline V gene (reference sequence) specifies DFQATT as CDR1 and SNEGSKA as CDR2.